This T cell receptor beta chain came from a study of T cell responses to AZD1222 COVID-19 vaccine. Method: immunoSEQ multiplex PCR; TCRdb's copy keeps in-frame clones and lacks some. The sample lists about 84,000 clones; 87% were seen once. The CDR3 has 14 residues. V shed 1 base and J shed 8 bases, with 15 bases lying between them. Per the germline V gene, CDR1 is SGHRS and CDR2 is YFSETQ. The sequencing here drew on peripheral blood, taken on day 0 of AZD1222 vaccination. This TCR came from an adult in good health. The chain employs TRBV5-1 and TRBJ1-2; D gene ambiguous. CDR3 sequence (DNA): TGCGCCAGCAGCTTGACACCGTACAGTGGGGGCTACACCTTC. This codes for CASSLTPYSGGYTF.